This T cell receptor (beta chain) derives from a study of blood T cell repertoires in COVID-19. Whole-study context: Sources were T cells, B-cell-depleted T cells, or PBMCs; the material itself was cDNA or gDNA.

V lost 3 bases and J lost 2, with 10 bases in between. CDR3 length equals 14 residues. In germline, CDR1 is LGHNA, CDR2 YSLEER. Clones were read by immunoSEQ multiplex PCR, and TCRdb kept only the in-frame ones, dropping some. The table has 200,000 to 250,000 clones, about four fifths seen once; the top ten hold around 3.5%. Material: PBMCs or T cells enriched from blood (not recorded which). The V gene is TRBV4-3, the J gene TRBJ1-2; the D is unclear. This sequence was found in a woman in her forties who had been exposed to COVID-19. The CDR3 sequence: CASSQGGSNYGYTF. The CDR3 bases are TGCGCCAGCAGCCAGGGAGGGTCAAACTATGGCTACACCTTC.